This TCR beta chain was recovered during a study of cytomegalovirus exposure and HLA in healthy donors. As for the study in general: Among about 179 million T cells, an earlier analysis found around 100 million unique TCR beta sequences. Study observations and caveats: CMV serostatus was the sole immune exposure data available. TCR beta sequences reportedly predicted most subjects' HLA-A and HLA-B alleles accurately. Most observed TCR sequences were rare, whereas some public TCRs were detected in many donors.

As regards this clone: Its target is unknown.

The primer mix had 60 Vbeta and 13 Jbeta primers. Sequencing was performed with immunoSEQ multiplex PCR; in TCRdb, only in-frame clones are kept and a portion is missing. This table holds approximately 150,000 clones, approximately 80% found once. From germline, CDR1 is KGHSH and CDR2 LQKENI. The V segment lost 4 bases and the J segment 4 bases; nucleotides outside the gene matches: 7. The length of the CDR3 is 15 residues. The source is a woman aged 40-49 years in good health and CMV-seronegative. The genes are TRBV18 and TRBJ2-7; 10 bases are shared with TRBD1. Sequenced material: PBMCs. The CDR3 nucleotides are TGTGCCAGCTCACTTCGACAGGGGGCGATGTACGAGCAGTACTTC. It codes for CASSLRQGAMYEQYF.